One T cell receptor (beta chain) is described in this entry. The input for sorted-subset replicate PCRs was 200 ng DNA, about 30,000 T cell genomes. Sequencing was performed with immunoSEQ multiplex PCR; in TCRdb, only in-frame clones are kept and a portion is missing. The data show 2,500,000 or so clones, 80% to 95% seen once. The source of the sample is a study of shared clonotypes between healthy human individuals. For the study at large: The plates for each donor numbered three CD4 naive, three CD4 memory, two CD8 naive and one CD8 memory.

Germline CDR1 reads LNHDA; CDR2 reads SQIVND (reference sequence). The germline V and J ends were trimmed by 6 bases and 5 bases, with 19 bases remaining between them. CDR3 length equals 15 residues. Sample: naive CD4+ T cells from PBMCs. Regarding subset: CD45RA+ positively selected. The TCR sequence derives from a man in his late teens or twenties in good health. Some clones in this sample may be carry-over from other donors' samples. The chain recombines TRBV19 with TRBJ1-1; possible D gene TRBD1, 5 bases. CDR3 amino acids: CASSPRDRGGTEAFF. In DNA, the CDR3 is TGTGCCAGTAGCCCTCGGGACCGCGGGGGGACTGAAGCTTTCTTT.